Following are 20 T cell receptor beta chains from one sample sequenced in a study of CD8+CD57+ T cells in acquired aplastic anemia. The template for TCR beta VDJ and CDR3 sequence profiling was genomic DNA. One entry per CDR3 protein results from TCRdb running MiXCR on the reads. The sample consists of under 200,000 distinct CDR3 sequences, roughly 48% of them appearing once. Input material: sorted CD4+, CD8+, or CD8+CD57+ T cells (not recorded which) from PBMCs. The source is a human donor in good health.

This clonotype was counted ten times or more. This chain uses TRBV10-3 with TRBJ2-3, with 10 bases identical to TRBD1. This CDR3 has 16 amino acids. V lost 2 bases, J lost 3 bases, and 5 bases stayed unmatched. The V gene's germline CDR1 is ENHRY and CDR2 SYGVKD. The CDR3 reads CAISEPGTGVTDTQYF. The CDR3 DNA reads TGTGCCATCAGTGAGCCCGGGACAGGGGTTACAGATACGCAGTATTTT.

Comment on this clonotype: This clone may be a read error of a much larger clone one base away. The rearrangement joins TRBV6-1 to TRBJ1-1; no clear D. V was trimmed by 2 bases and J by 8 bases, leaving 12 bases between them. The CDR3 is made up of 13 amino acids. Germline V gives CDR1 MNHNS, CDR2 SASEGT. The DNA for the CDR3 is TGTGCCAGCAGTGAAAAGTACGGAGGAGAAGCTTTCTTT. It is translated as CASSEKYGGEAFF.

This clonotype was counted ten times or more. The V gene is TRBV6-1, the J gene TRBJ2-7; 9 bases line up with TRBD2. V lost 7 bases, J lost 1 base, and 5 bases stayed unmatched. Germline loops: CDR1 MNHNS, CDR2 SASEGT. CDR3 size: 14 residues. This CDR3 reads CASKRGAASYEQYF. Here the CDR3 DNA reads TGTGCCAGCAAGCGGGGGGCCGCATCCTACGAGCAGTACTTC.

The chain couples TRBV11-2 to TRBJ2-7; TRBD1 aligns across 7 bases. The CDR3 has 16 amino acids. Germline V gene sequence: CDR1 SGHAT, CDR2 FQNNGV. V shed 5 bases, J shed 2 bases, and the junction held 12 bases outside the gene matches. Here the CDR3 reads CASSDPGQLGAYEQYF. As DNA, the CDR3 is TGTGCCAGCAGCGACCCGGGACAGCTGGGAGCCTACGAGCAGTACTTC.

This clonotype has ten or more counts. This chain joins TRBV15 and TRBJ2-3; D remains unclear. The CDR3 is 12 amino acids. Germline CDR1 reads LNHNV; CDR2 reads YYDKDF (reference sequence). The V and J ends lost 6 bases and 2 bases respectively, with 6 bases between them. DNA of the CDR3: TGTGCCACCAGGCAATCCACAGATACGCAGTATTTT. This codes for CATRQSTDTQYF.

This clonotype was seen repeatedly, ten times or more. V usage is TRBV5-4 and J usage is TRBJ1-5; 8 bases match TRBD1. This CDR3 comprises 13 residues. The V gene end was trimmed by 4 bases and the J gene end by 7 bases; junction bases not matched to a gene: 4. Per germline, CDR1 SGHNT and CDR2 YYREEE (reference sequence). The CDR3 sequence: CASSTDRGQPQHF. DNA for the CDR3: TGTGCCAGCAGCACCGACAGGGGACAGCCCCAGCATTTT.

The CDR3 is CATSWGGGYEQFF. The DNA of the CDR3 is TGTGCCACCAGTTGGGGAGGGGGCTATGAGCAGTTCTTC. This rearrangement joins TRBV24-1 to TRBJ2-1, with D perhaps being TRBD1 or TRBD2 (7 bases each). The CDR3 is 13 residues long. Germline CDR1 is KGHDR and CDR2 is SFDVKD. Trimming left V 6 bases short and J 8 bases short, with 13 bases between.

In this sample, this clonotype turned up a few times. The chain has TRBV29-1 and TRBJ1-1, with D maybe TRBD1 (5 bases). This CDR3 region has 15 residues. Germline loops: CDR1 SQVTM, CDR2 ANQGSEA. V lost 4 bases and J 4 bases, leaving 19 bases between the germline ends. In nucleotides, the CDR3 is TGCAGCGTTGGTGGAGGGCTGCCGGGGGGCACTGAAGCTTTCTTT. As protein: CSVGGGLPGGTEAFF. Supplemented by reference TRBV29-1 and TRBJ1-1, the full variable domain reads SAVISQKPSRDICQRGTSLTIQCQVDSQVTMMFWYRQQPGQSLTLIATANQGSEATYESGFVIDKFPISRPNLTFSTLTVSNMSPEDSSIYLCSVGGGLPGGTEAFFGQGTRLTVV.

The table lists this clonotype with many counts. The gene calls are TRBV19 and TRBJ2-2, with 9 positions matching TRBD2. Trimming removed 0 bases from V and 8 bases from J; junction bases left unmatched: 7. Germline CDR1 is LNHDA and CDR2 is SQIVND (reference sequence). The CDR3 loop spans 16 amino acids. The CDR3: CASSIDAGTSRGELFF. DNA of the CDR3: TGTGCCAGTAGTATAGACGCCGGGACTAGCAGAGGGGAGCTGTTTTTT.

The chain has TRBV12-3 or TRBV12-4 and TRBJ1-2; 7 bases line up with TRBD1. The CDR3 length is 13 residues. V lost 6 bases, J lost 8 bases, and 9 bases stayed unmatched. CDR3 residues: CASRSYGTVGYTF. The CDR3 coding sequence is TGTGCCAGCAGATCCTACGGGACAGTAGGCTACACCTTC.

This clonotype was found a few times. The chain has TRBV2 and TRBJ2-3; TRBD2 is a possible D gene (5 bases). This CDR3 contains 14 residues. Germline CDR1 is SNHLY and CDR2 is FYNNEI. V was trimmed by 4 bases and J by 2 bases, leaving 10 bases between them. DNA of the CDR3: TGTGCCAGCAGTGCGGGGTTTAACACAGATACGCAGTATTTT. This sequence encodes CASSAGFNTDTQYF.

In the case of this clonotype: This sequence may be a read error, since a much larger clone differs from it by one base. The conserved phenylalanine or tryptophan is not found at the CDR3 terminus, so this likely reflects a read error. V usage is TRBV5-1 and J usage is TRBJ1-6, with 9 bases identical to TRBD1. CDR1 and CDR2 from the germline V gene are SGHRS and YFSETQ. The CDR3 is 15 residues long. CDR3 residues: CANSLQGARDSPLHS. In DNA form, the CDR3 reads TGCGCCAACAGCTTACAGGGGGCTCGAGATTCACCCCTCCACTCT.

This clonotype was seen only once. V and J are TRBV29-1 and TRBJ2-3; 9 bases line up with TRBD2. V was clipped by 7 bases and J by 0 bases; unmatched bases: 5. Looked up from germline, CDR1 is SQVTM and CDR2 is ANQGSEA. The CDR3 contains 14 residues. The CDR3 spells CSARAGGSTDTQYF. The DNA for the CDR3 is TGCAGCGCCAGAGCGGGGGGAAGCACAGATACGCAGTATTTT.

V gene TRBV24-1 combines with J gene TRBJ2-1; maybe TRBD1 (5 bases). Germline assignment: CDR1 KGHDR and CDR2 SFDVKD. This CDR3 has 15 amino acids. V lost 4 bases and J lost 3, with 12 bases in between. DNA for the CDR3: TGTGCCACCAGTGAGGCTCAGGGCCGCTACAATGAGCAGTTCTTC. This gives the protein CATSEAQGRYNEQFF.

The sample holds many counts of this clonotype. The chain employs TRBV7-2 and TRBJ1-5; no reliable D call. Germline CDR1 reads SGHTA; CDR2 reads FQGNSA. The CDR3 has 15 amino acids. Trimming took 1 base from V and 0 from J, leaving 7 bases between them. The CDR3 here is CASSLGHSSNQPQHF. The CDR3 DNA is TGTGCCAGCAGCTTAGGGCACAGTAGCAATCAGCCCCAGCATTTT.

In its sample, this clonotype was seen a few times. The chain carries TRBV15 and TRBJ1-2; 7 positions agree with TRBD1. V lost 4 bases and J lost 1; bases outside the gene matches: 3. The CDR3 has 14 residues. The germline V gene encodes CDR1 LNHNV and CDR2 YYDKDF (reference sequence). CDR3 sequence (DNA): TGTGCCACCAGCATCGACAGGGTTAACTATGGCTACACCTTC. Its translation: CATSIDRVNYGYTF.

In the case of this clonotype: This CDR3 fails to terminate in the conserved phenylalanine or tryptophan, so it likely reflects a read error. The chain recombines TRBV15 with TRBJ1-5; D ambiguous. This CDR3 spans 16 amino acids. Germline V gives CDR1 LNHNV, CDR2 YYDKDF (reference sequence). V gave up 0 bases and J gave up 2 bases, with 11 bases separating them. This CDR3 reads CATSRDRPGGNQPQHS. CDR3 DNA: TGTGCCACCAGCAGAGATCGGCCGGGAGGCAATCAGCCCCAGCATTCT.

A remark on this clonotype: A much bigger clone sits one base away, suggesting this may be a read error. The conserved closing phenylalanine or tryptophan is absent in this CDR3, likely reflecting a read error. The chain uses TRBV10-3 and TRBJ1-4; unclear D gene. CDR3 size: 14 residues. Between the trimmed V and J ends, which lost 6 bases and 4 bases, there was a span of 12 bases. The V gene's germline CDR1 is ENHRY and CDR2 SYGVKD. This chain's CDR3 is CAIRKRGSNEKLFI. The DNA for the CDR3 is TGTGCCATCAGAAAACGGGGTAGTAATGAAAAACTGTTTATT.

This clonotype was seen only a few times. V and J are TRBV3-1 and TRBJ2-3; no firm D call. The V gene lost 2 bases and the J gene lost 9 bases, with 15 bases spanning the gap. The CDR3 loop spans 14 amino acids. Germline-derived CDR1 and CDR2 are LGHDT and YNNKEL (reference sequence). This CDR3 reads CASSQIGPPPTQYF. CDR3 sequence (DNA): TGTGCCAGCAGCCAAATCGGGCCTCCCCCAACGCAGTATTTT.

The rearrangement joins TRBV6-1 to TRBJ1-4; D ambiguous. CDR1 and CDR2 (germline): MNHNS, SASEGT. This CDR3 contains 15 residues. The V end lost 5 bases, the J end lost 7 bases, and 17 bases lay between the germline ends. Here the CDR3 DNA reads TGTGCCAGCAGTCCCCTCCAGCCCCGGCGTGAAAAACTGTTTTTT. Translating gives CASSPLQPRREKLFF.